This entry concerns a single TCR beta chain. Here immunoSEQ multiplex PCR was the method, and the copy in TCRdb shows in-frame clones only, minus some. The table includes roughly 89,000 clones, over 80% detected once. V gave up 4 bases and J gave up 0 bases; unmatched junction bases: 8. This CDR3 comprises 19 residues. Germline V lookup: CDR1 SGHAT, CDR2 FQNNGV. The data are from a study of T cell changes during pregnancy in multiple sclerosis. The genes are TRBV11-2 and TRBJ2-1, with 14 bases lining up with TRBD2. The sequencing here drew on peripheral blood, taken in the first trimester of pregnancy. The source of this sequence is a female donor with multiple sclerosis, enrolled in a pregnancy study. The CDR3 nucleotides are TGTGCCAGCAGCTCGAGACGGACTAGCGGGGGGCCCTCCTACAATGAGCAGTTCTTC. This sequence encodes CASSSRRTSGGPSYNEQFF.